This paragraph reports one T cell receptor beta chain. This entry is derived from a study of blood T cell repertoires in COVID-19. About the research overall: Acute and convalescent COVID-19 samples came from the United States, Italy and Spain. The cDNA or gDNA used as material had been derived from T cells, B-cell-depleted T cells, or PBMCs.

Clones were sequenced by immunoSEQ multiplex PCR, and TCRdb holds only the in-frame ones, with some missing. The sample comprises under 95,000 clones, about 89% of which are singletons, and 6% to 9.5% rests with the top ten. Material: peripheral blood. The sequence was obtained from a human donor with acute or convalescent COVID-19. The donor label of this sample is uncertain.

CDR3 nucleotide sequence: TGTGCCAGCAGCCAAGGGGGGGGCCGGAATTCACCCCTCCACTTT. Its protein is CASSQGGGRNSPLHF. The chain joins TRBV2 to TRBJ1-6; perhaps TRBD1 as D (6 bases). V was cut by 6 bases and J by 7 bases, with 16 bases left in between. CDR1 SNHLY and CDR2 FYNNEI come from the germline V gene. The length of the CDR3 is 15 residues. The whole variable domain, filled in from reference TRBV2 and TRBJ1-6, reads EPEVTQTPSHQVTQMGQEVILRCVPISNHLYFYWYRQILGQKVEFLVSFYNNEISEKSEIFDDQFSVERPDGSNFTLKIRSTKLEDSAMYFCASSQGGGRNSPLHFGNGTRLTVT.